This T cell receptor beta chain was sequenced for a study of T cells in narcolepsy. Study-level results: No autoreactive T cell clone sequences appeared in some memory CD4+ repertoires.

To note about this clone: Its antigen is as yet unknown.

Trimming cost V 2 bases and J 0 bases, with 9 bases left between them. The V gene's germline CDR1 is SGHKS and CDR2 YYEKEE (reference sequence). The CDR3 covers 16 residues. This table comes from immunoSEQ multiplex PCR, and its TCRdb copy is limited to in-frame clones, with some not included. The sample shows almost 25,000 clones, about 60% of them seen only once. Sequencing was performed on memory (CD45RA-) CD4+ T cells from blood. This chain links TRBV5-5 with TRBJ2-6; D call uncertain. This receptor was taken from a human donor in good health. The CDR3 DNA reads TGTGCCAGCAGCTTTGGGGTCCACTCTGGGGCCAACGTCCTGACTTTC. Protein product: CASSFGVHSGANVLTF.